Each of the 32 T cell receptor beta chains below was sequenced from the same sample in a study of shared clonotypes between healthy human individuals. TCRdb keeps only in-frame clones here, not all; method: immunoSEQ multiplex PCR. The sample holds about 2.3 million clones, about nine tenths seen once. The sample was naive CD4+ T cells from PBMCs. Specified subset: CD45RA+ positively selected. All receptors come from a man younger than 35 in good health. Some clones in this sample may be carry-over from other donors' samples.

The rearrangement links TRBV12-2 to TRBJ2-7; TRBD2 is the table's D call, not checked against the DNA. TRBV12-2 is labeled a pseudogene. This CDR3 comprises 14 residues. CDR3 loop: CASRLISNAYEQYF. The CDR3 region has the DNA TGTGCAAGTCGCCTCATCTCTAACGCCTACGAGCAGTACTTC.

The V call is TRBV6-6, the J call TRBJ2-7, with unresolved D. Trimming shortened V by 5 bases and J by 3 bases, and 14 bases separated the two germline ends. CDR3 length equals 14 residues. Germline values: CDR1 MNHNY, CDR2 SVGAGI (reference sequence). DNA of the CDR3: TGTGCCAGCAGTAAACCTCCAACGGACTACGAGCAGTACTTC. It encodes CASSKPPTDYEQYF.

The chain uses TRBV29-1 and TRBJ2-7; TRBD1 matches at 12 bases. With V trimmed by 6 bases and J by 3 bases, 15 bases remained unmatched. CDR3 length equals 17 residues. Germline V gene data show CDR1 as SQVTM and CDR2 as ANQGSEA. The CDR3 reads CSVRAGTGGLAIYEQYF. As DNA, the CDR3 is TGCAGCGTGAGGGCCGGGACAGGGGGCTTAGCAATCTACGAGCAGTACTTC.

V is TRBV5-1 and J is TRBJ1-4, with D hard to call. The CDR3 sequence is 15 residues long. Germline lookup yields CDR1 SGHRS and CDR2 YFSETQ. Trimming stripped 0 bases from V and 6 bases from J, with 12 bases between. The CDR3 loop reads CASSLVGRSDEKLFF. The DNA for the CDR3 is TGCGCCAGCAGCTTGGTCGGTCGCTCAGATGAAAAACTGTTTTTT.

The chain couples TRBV6-6 to TRBJ1-6; 7 nucleotides match TRBD1. Germline CDR1 is MNHNY and CDR2 is SVGAGI (reference sequence). CDR3 length: 15 amino acids. With 1 base clipped from V and 6 bases from J, the junction kept 3 bases outside the gene matches. The CDR3 spells CASSYWGQINSPLHF. DNA of the CDR3: TGTGCCAGCAGTTACTGGGGACAGATTAATTCACCCCTCCACTTT.

The genes are TRBV2 and TRBJ2-5; D gene ambiguous. The V gene's germline CDR1 is SNHLY and CDR2 FYNNEI. The CDR3 loop spans 11 amino acids. V was cut by 4 bases and J by 5 bases, with 5 bases left in between. CDR3 sequence (DNA): TGTGCCAGCAGTGCCGGGGAGACCCAGTACTTC. This gives the protein CASSAGETQYF.

V usage is TRBV19 and J usage is TRBJ2-7; D perhaps matches TRBD2 (7 bases). V lost 8 bases and J 0 bases, leaving 11 bases between the germline ends. CDR1 is LNHDA and CDR2 is SQIVND in the germline V gene (reference sequence). This CDR3 is 13 amino acids long. This chain's CDR3 is CASGGANSYEQYF. Written as DNA, the CDR3 is TGTGCCAGTGGGGGGGCCAACTCCTACGAGCAGTACTTC.

As regards this clone: Other DNA sequences in this specimen translate into the identical CDR3. This rearrangement joins TRBV5-1 to TRBJ2-2; D is uncertain. The ends were cut back, 1 base at V and 0 bases at J, with 7 bases in the middle. The CDR3 is 15 residues long. Per germline, CDR1 SGHRS and CDR2 YFSETQ. This chain's CDR3 is CASSLSLTNTGELFF. The DNA for the CDR3 is TGCGCCAGCAGCTTGTCACTAACGAACACCGGGGAGCTGTTTTTT.

The rearrangement joins TRBV6-6 to TRBJ2-5; a possible D gene is TRBD2 (5 bases). Deletions cut 0 bases from V and 4 bases from J, with 9 bases between. Germline CDR1 reads MNHNY; CDR2 reads SVGAGI (reference sequence). The CDR3 loop spans 14 amino acids. The CDR3, as DNA: TGTGCCAGCAGTTACTCACTAGATCGAGAGACCCAGTACTTC. This translates into CASSYSLDRETQYF.

The J gene is TRBJ1-4, the V gene TRBV5-1; 7 bases are shared with TRBD1. V shed 3 bases, J shed 0 bases, and the junction held 2 bases outside the gene matches. This CDR3 is built from 15 residues. Germline V gene lookup returns CDR1 SGHRS and CDR2 YFSETQ. For the CDR3, the DNA is TGCGCCAGCAGCTCTGGGACAGCAACTAATGAAAAACTGTTTTTT. It specifies CASSSGTATNEKLFF.

About this clone: Distinct nucleotide sequences in the sample also encode this CDR3. The chain couples TRBV28 to TRBJ1-1, with a tentative D call TRBD1 (6 bases). V dropped 4 bases and J dropped 0 bases, with 9 bases sitting between them. Germline V gene lookup returns CDR1 MDHEN and CDR2 SYDVKM. This CDR3 comprises 14 residues. Here the CDR3 DNA reads TGTGCCAGCAGTTCGACAGGAATGAACACTGAAGCTTTCTTT. This codes for CASSSTGMNTEAFF. The full variable domain, with the rest looked up from reference TRBV28 and TRBJ1-1, is DVKVTQSSRYLVKRTGEKVFLECVQDMDHENMFWYRQDPGLGLRLIYFSYDVKMKEKGDIPEGYSVSREKKERFSLILESASTNQTSMYLCASSSTGMNTEAFFGQGTRLTVV.

The rearrangement links TRBV21-1 to TRBJ2-7. TRBV21-1 is assigned pseudogene status. The CDR3 consists of 15 residues. The CDR3 nucleotides read TGTGCCAGCAGCAAAGATGATCCCGTTTCCTACGAGCAGTACTTC. This translates into CASSKDDPVSYEQYF.

This sequence joins TRBV28 and TRBJ1-1; the match to TRBD1 covers 7 bases. With 7 bases clipped from V and 11 bases from J, the junction kept 19 bases outside the gene matches. This CDR3 has 15 residues. The germline gives CDR1 MDHEN, CDR2 SYDVKM. CDR3 amino acids: CASTPPWQGDVWAFF. The CDR3 DNA is TGTGCCAGCACCCCCCCCTGGCAGGGGGATGTCTGGGCTTTCTTT.

The gene calls are TRBV6-1 and TRBJ2-1; D is ambiguous. Trimming left V 1 base short and J 0 bases short, with 19 bases between. The CDR3 sequence is 19 residues long. Germline V CDR1 and CDR2: MNHNS, SASEGT. This CDR3 reads CASSEVPREVPGSYNEQFF. The CDR3 DNA reads as TGTGCCAGCAGTGAAGTTCCCCGTGAGGTCCCCGGCTCCTACAATGAGCAGTTCTTC.

The chain carries TRBV2 and TRBJ2-1; 8 nucleotides line up with TRBD1. Germline CDR1 is SNHLY and CDR2 is FYNNEI. Trimming at V came to 1 base and at J to 7 bases, leaving 9 bases not matched to a gene. The CDR3 contains 16 residues. The CDR3: CASSEDLRTGTNEQFF. The CDR3 DNA sequence: TGTGCCAGCAGTGAAGACCTCCGGACAGGGACAAATGAGCAGTTCTTC.

The gene calls are TRBV2 and TRBJ2-7; D is undetermined. CDR3 length: 14 amino acids. Germline-derived CDR1 and CDR2 are SNHLY and FYNNEI. V was clipped by 4 bases and J by 6 bases, with 16 bases between them. The DNA for the CDR3 is TGTGCCAGCAGTGGGAGTACTCGGTCGTCCGAGCAGTACTTC. This encodes CASSGSTRSSEQYF.

The rearrangement links TRBV28 to TRBJ2-1; the D is unclear. Trimming cost V 10 bases and J 0 bases, with 16 bases left between them. CDR1 and CDR2 (germline): MDHEN, SYDVKM. The CDR3 contains 15 residues. DNA for the CDR3: TGTGCCACCAACCCCGTCAAGAGCTCCTACAATGAGCAGTTCTTC. It specifies CATNPVKSSYNEQFF.

This chain links TRBV9 with TRBJ2-7; the D is unclear. The CDR3 has 11 residues. Germline CDR1 is SGDLS and CDR2 is YYNGEE. The V end was cut by 0 bases, the J end by 3 bases, with 1 base between. This CDR3 is CASSVVYEQYF. CDR3 coding DNA: TGTGCCAGCAGCGTAGTCTACGAGCAGTACTTC.

The chain joins TRBV19 to TRBJ2-1, with D maybe TRBD2 (5 bases). Germline CDR1 LNHDA, CDR2 SQIVND (reference sequence). V was shortened by 4 bases and J by 8 bases, with 21 bases between the two germline ends. This CDR3 region has 16 residues. The CDR3 region has the DNA TGTGCCAGTAGTAGTATAGGCGGGCGGCTTGACGATGAGCAGTTCTTC. Translated: CASSSIGGRLDDEQFF.

The J gene is TRBJ2-7, the V gene TRBV7-3, with no clear D. The CDR3 has 15 residues. Germline-derived CDR1 and CDR2 are SGHTA and FQGTGA. V was shortened by 0 bases and J by 2 bases, with 11 bases between the two germline ends. The CDR3 spells CASSLTAGVTYEQYF. CDR3 coding DNA: TGTGCCAGCAGCTTAACTGCAGGAGTCACCTACGAGCAGTACTTC.

V is TRBV5-1 and J is TRBJ2-2; 8 bases are shared with TRBD1. Per the germline V gene, CDR1 is SGHRS and CDR2 is YFSETQ. V dropped 0 bases and J dropped 1; count of bases not matched to a gene: 8. This CDR3 region has 18 residues. CDR3 sequence reads: CASSLAPPGTGNTGELFF. In nucleotides, the CDR3 is TGCGCCAGCAGCTTGGCACCGCCCGGGACAGGGAACACCGGGGAGCTGTTTTTT.

The chain has TRBV7-2 and TRBJ2-1; the match to TRBD1 covers 8 bases. V shed 4 bases and J 0 bases; nucleotides not matched to a gene: 11. Germline V gene sequence: CDR1 SGHTA, CDR2 FQGNSA. This CDR3 comprises 18 residues. The CDR3: CASSSRDRSRRSYNEQFF. The CDR3 DNA sequence: TGTGCCAGCAGCTCCCGGGACAGGTCTAGACGCTCCTACAATGAGCAGTTCTTC.

This clone was observed a single time. The gene calls are TRBV7-3 and TRBJ2-1; 10 positions match TRBD2. CDR3 length: 16 amino acids. Germline CDR1 is SGHTA and CDR2 is FQGTGA. The V gene end was trimmed by 4 bases and the J gene end by 0 bases; junction bases not matched to a gene: 3. CDR3 sequence (DNA): TGTGCCAGCAGCTCCGGACTAGCGGCCTCCTACAATGAGCAGTTCTTC. It codes for CASSSGLAASYNEQFF. The variable domain in full, with the rest retrieved from reference TRBV7-3 and TRBJ2-1, is GAGVSQTPSNKVTEKGKYVELRCDPISGHTALYWYRQSLGQGPEFLIYFQGTGAADDSGLPNDRFFAVRPEGSVSTLKIQRTERGDSAVYLCASSSGLAASYNEQFFGPGTRLTVL.

The rearrangement uses TRBV27 and TRBJ2-3; 10 positions match TRBD2. Unmatched junction bases numbered 9, after V lost 11 bases and J lost 1 base. The V gene's germline CDR1 is MNHEY and CDR2 SMNVEV (reference sequence). The length of the CDR3 is 15 residues. The CDR3 sequence is CAAWTSGARTDTQYF. In nucleotides, the CDR3 is TGTGCCGCCTGGACTAGCGGAGCCCGCACAGATACGCAGTATTTT.

The chain links TRBV29-1 to TRBJ2-3, with 9 bases aligning to TRBD1. The CDR3 runs to 14 residues. The V segment lost 8 bases and the J segment 3 bases; nucleotides outside the gene matches: 9. Germline CDR1 reads SQVTM; CDR2 reads ANQGSEA. CDR3 in DNA: TGCAGCACCCGCCGGGACAGGGAAACAGATACGCAGTATTTT. Its protein is CSTRRDRETDTQYF.

V is TRBV9 and J is TRBJ2-3; D perhaps matches TRBD2 (6 bases). Germline V gene data show CDR1 as SGDLS and CDR2 as YYNGEE. The CDR3 has 15 amino acids. V dropped 0 bases and J dropped 2 bases, with 10 bases sitting between them. CDR3 nucleotides: TGTGCCAGCAGCGTAGGGACTACCTTCACAGATACGCAGTATTTT. Residues: CASSVGTTFTDTQYF.

The chain joins TRBV7-8 to TRBJ1-1, with 7 bases aligning to TRBD1. The CDR3 runs to 16 residues. V shed 5 bases, J shed 2 bases, and the junction held 11 bases outside the gene matches. Germline V gene data show CDR1 as SGHVS and CDR2 as FQNEAQ. The CDR3 here is CASSRGPRGGNTEAFF. The DNA for the CDR3 is TGTGCCAGCAGCCGCGGCCCCAGGGGGGGAAACACTGAAGCTTTCTTT.

This clone appeared a single time. The rearrangement links TRBV28 to TRBJ1-1; no reliable D call. V was pared by 5 bases and J by 6 bases, with 19 bases between. CDR1 is MDHEN and CDR2 is SYDVKM in the germline V gene. The CDR3 has 15 amino acids. CDR3 bases: TGTGCCAGCAGTCTCGAATCCCCGGGGAGGGCTGAAGCTTTCTTT. Translation: CASSLESPGRAEAFF.

Comment on this clone: Other DNA variants within this sample encode the same CDR3. V usage is TRBV7-3 and J usage is TRBJ1-1; D possibly corresponds to TRBD1 (5 bases). V shed 5 bases and J shed 1 base, with 8 bases lying between them. Germline CDR1 reads SGHTA; CDR2 reads FQGTGA. This CDR3 is 13 amino acids long. DNA of the CDR3: TGTGCCAGCAGCCCCCAGGGGAACACTGAAGCTTTCTTT. It encodes CASSPQGNTEAFF. The complete variable domain, with remaining parts taken from reference TRBV7-3 and TRBJ1-1, reads GAGVSQTPSNKVTEKGKYVELRCDPISGHTALYWYRQSLGQGPEFLIYFQGTGAADDSGLPNDRFFAVRPEGSVSTLKIQRTERGDSAVYLCASSPQGNTEAFFGQGTRLTVV.

The rearrangement uses TRBV30 and TRBJ2-7; TRBD1 or TRBD2 may be the D gene (6 bases each). Trimming stripped 3 bases from V and 5 bases from J, with 20 bases between. Germline V gene sequence: CDR1 GTSNPN, CDR2 SVGIG (reference sequence). This CDR3 is 15 amino acids long. The CDR3 sequence: CAWRAQGGTRNEQYF. CDR3 DNA: TGTGCCTGGAGGGCCCAAGGGGGGACGAGGAACGAGCAGTACTTC.

A word on this clone: Within the sample, other DNA sequences also encode this same CDR3. The rearrangement links TRBV5-1 to TRBJ1-1; no firm D call. Germline assignment: CDR1 SGHRS and CDR2 YFSETQ. The CDR3 length is 14 residues. V was cut by 3 bases and J by 0 bases, with 9 bases left in between. CDR3 in amino acids: CASSSDGLNTEAFF. As DNA, the CDR3 is TGCGCCAGCAGCTCGGACGGCTTGAACACTGAAGCTTTCTTT.

The chain has TRBV5-1 and TRBJ1-5; TRBD1 aligns across 9 bases. V shed 4 bases and J 6 bases; nucleotides not matched to a gene: 11. The CDR3 extends over 16 amino acids. CDR1 is SGHRS, CDR2 YFSETQ, per germline. The CDR3 DNA reads as TGCGCCAGCAGCCAAGGAACGGGACAGGGTGTTCAGCCCCAGCATTTT. It is translated as CASSQGTGQGVQPQHF. The whole variable domain, remainder taken from reference TRBV5-1 and TRBJ1-5, is KAGVTQTPRYLIKTRGQQVTLSCSPISGHRSVSWYQQTPGQGLQFLFEYFSETQRNKGNFPGRFSGRQFSNSRSEMNVSTLELGDSALYLCASSQGTGQGVQPQHFGDGTRLSIL.